The sequence of this TCR beta chain was determined in a study of long-term antiretroviral therapy in people with HIV. The study, taken as a whole, reports: Investigators report no available data on ART adherence, viral resistance or therapy changes. Clonotypes expanded prior to ART showed repertoire dominance at all sampled time points. Blood dating 2004 to 2017 may reflect older ART regimens.

With regard to this clone: What it binds is unknown.

At the survey level, the v3.0 immunoSEQ assay was run. Clones were sequenced by immunoSEQ multiplex PCR, and TCRdb holds only the in-frame ones, with some missing. The sample carries some 34,000 clones, approximately 96% recorded once. Trimming pared 2 bases from V and 8 bases from J, leaving 12 bases between. Per germline, CDR1 MNHEY and CDR2 SMNVEV (reference sequence). The CDR3 is 13 residues long. All donors provided no fewer than one pre-ART and no fewer than two post-ART PBMC samples. This chain links TRBV27 with TRBJ1-2, with D possibly matching TRBD1 (6 bases). The receptor comes from a man aged 30-40 years with HIV. Sequenced material: unsorted PBMCs, taken approximately 6.5 years after starting antiretroviral therapy. The CDR3 DNA sequence: TGTGCCAGCAGTTTAGGGCAGGGGCTGGGCTACACCTTC. Protein product: CASSLGQGLGYTF.